This T cell receptor (beta chain) comes out of a study of T cell changes during pregnancy in multiple sclerosis. CDR1 and CDR2 from the germline V gene are LNHDA and SQIVND (reference sequence). There are 14 residues in the CDR3. The V gene end was trimmed by 6 bases and the J gene end by 4 bases; junction bases not matched to a gene: 8. TCRdb keeps only in-frame clones here, not all; method: immunoSEQ multiplex PCR. This table has roughly 100,000 clones, 80% to 95% appearing once. Sequenced material: peripheral blood, taken after pregnancy. The TCR was taken from a female donor with multiple sclerosis, enrolled in a pregnancy study. This rearrangement joins TRBV19 to TRBJ1-1; 7 bases line up with TRBD1. CDR3 in DNA: TGTGCCAGTAGCCAACAGGGGATTGGCACTGAAGCTTTCTTT. Its protein is CASSQQGIGTEAFF.